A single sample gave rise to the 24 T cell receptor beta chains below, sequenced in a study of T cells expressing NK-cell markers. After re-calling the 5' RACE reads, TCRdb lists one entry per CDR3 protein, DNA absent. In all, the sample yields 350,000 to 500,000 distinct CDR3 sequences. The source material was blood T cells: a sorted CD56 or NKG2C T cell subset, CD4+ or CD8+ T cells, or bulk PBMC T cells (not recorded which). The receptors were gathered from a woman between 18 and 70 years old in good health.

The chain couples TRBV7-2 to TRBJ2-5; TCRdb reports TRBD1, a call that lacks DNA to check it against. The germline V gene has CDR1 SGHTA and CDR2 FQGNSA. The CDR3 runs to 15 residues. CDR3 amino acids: CASSLSSPGGETQYF. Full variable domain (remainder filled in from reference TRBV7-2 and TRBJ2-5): GAGVSQSPSNKVTEKGKDVELRCDPISGHTALYWYRQSLGQGLEFLIYFQGNSAPDKSGLPSDRFSAERTGGSVSTLTIQRTQQEDSAVYLCASSLSSPGGETQYFGPGTRLLVL.

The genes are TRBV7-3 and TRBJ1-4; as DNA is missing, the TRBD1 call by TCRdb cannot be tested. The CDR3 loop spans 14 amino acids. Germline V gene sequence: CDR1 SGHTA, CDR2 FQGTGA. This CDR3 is CASSLGGPGEKLFF.

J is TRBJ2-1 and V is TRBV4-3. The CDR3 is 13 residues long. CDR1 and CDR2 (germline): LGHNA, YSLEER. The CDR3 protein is CASSHDSHYEQFF.

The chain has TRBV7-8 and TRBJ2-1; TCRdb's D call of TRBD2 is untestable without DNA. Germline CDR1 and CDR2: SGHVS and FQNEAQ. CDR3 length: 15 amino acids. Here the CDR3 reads CASSLAVAGVGEQFF.

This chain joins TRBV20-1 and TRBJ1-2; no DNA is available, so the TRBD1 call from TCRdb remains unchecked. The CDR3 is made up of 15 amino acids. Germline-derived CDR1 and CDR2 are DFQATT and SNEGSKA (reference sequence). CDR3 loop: CSAPPTGATGYGYTF.

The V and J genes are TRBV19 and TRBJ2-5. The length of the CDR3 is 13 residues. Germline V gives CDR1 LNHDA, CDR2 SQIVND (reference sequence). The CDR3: CASSIPNQETQYF.

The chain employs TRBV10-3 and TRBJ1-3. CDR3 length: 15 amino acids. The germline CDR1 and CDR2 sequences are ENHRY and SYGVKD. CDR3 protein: CAISAGSLSGNTIYF.

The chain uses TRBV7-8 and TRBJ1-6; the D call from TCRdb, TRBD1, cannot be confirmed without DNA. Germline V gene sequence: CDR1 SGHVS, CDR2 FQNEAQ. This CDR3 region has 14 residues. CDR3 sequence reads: CASSGQGVNSPLHF.

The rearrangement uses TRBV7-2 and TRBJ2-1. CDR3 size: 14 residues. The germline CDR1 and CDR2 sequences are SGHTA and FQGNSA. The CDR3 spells CASSLAGADIEQFF.

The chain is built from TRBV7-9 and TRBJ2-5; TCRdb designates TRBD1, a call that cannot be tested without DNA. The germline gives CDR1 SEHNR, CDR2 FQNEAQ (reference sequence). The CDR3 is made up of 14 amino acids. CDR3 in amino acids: CASSSTGARETQYF. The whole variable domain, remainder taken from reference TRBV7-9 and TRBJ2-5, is DTGVSQNPRHKITKRGQNVTFRCDPISEHNRLYWYRQTLGQGPEFLTYFQNEAQLEKSRLLSDRFSAERPKGSFSTLEIQRTEQGDSAMYLCASSSTGARETQYFGPGTRLLVL.

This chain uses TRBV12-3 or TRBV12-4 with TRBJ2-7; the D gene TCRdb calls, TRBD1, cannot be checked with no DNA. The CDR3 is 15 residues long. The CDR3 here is CASSFTGQGASEQYF.

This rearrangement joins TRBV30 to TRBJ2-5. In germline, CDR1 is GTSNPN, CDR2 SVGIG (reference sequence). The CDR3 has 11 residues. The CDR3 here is CAWNIKETQYF.

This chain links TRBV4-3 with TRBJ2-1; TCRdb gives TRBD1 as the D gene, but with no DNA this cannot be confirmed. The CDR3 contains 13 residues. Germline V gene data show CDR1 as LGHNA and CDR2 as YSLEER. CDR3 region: CASSWDREEEQFF.

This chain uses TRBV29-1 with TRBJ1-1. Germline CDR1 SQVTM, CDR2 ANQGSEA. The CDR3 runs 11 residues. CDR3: CSVALKGEAFF. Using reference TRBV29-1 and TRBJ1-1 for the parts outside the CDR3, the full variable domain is SAVISQKPSRDICQRGTSLTIQCQVDSQVTMMFWYRQQPGQSLTLIATANQGSEATYESGFVIDKFPISRPNLTFSTLTVSNMSPEDSSIYLCSVALKGEAFFGQGTRLTVV.

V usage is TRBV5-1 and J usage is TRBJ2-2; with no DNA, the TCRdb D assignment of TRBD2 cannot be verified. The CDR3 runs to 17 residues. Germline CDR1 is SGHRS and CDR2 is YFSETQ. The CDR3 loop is CASSLGGWQPGTGELFF.

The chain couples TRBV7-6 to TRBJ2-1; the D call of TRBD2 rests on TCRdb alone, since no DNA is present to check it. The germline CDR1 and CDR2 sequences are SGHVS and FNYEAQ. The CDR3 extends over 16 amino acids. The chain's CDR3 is CASRIEGLASSHEQFF.

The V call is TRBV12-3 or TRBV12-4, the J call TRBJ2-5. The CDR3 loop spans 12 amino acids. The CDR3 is CASSPTGETQYF.

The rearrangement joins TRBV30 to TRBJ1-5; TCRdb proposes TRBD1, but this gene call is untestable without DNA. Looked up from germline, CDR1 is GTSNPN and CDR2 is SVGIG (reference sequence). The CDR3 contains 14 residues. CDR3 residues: CAWSANWGEQPQHF.

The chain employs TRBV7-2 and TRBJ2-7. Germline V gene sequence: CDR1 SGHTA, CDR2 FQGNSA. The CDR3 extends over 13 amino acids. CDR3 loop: CASSPTPSYEQYF.

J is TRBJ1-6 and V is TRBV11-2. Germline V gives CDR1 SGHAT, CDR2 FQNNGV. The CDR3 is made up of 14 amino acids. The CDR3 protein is CASSVDLGNSPLHF.

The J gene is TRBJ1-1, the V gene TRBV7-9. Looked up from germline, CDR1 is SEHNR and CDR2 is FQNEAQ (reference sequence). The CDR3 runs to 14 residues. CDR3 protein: CASSFTPGNTEAFF.

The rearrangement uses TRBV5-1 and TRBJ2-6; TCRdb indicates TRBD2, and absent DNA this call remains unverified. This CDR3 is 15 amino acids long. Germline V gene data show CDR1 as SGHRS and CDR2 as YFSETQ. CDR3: CASSSPGPGANVLTF.

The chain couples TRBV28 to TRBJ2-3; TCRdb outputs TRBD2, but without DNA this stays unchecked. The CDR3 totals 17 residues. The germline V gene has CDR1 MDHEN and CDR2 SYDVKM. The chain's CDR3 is CASSPIRMSSGTDTQYF.

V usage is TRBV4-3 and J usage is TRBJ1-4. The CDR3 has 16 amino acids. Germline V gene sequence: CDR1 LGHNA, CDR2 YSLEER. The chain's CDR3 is CASSRRGLATNEKLFF.